The source of this T cell receptor (beta chain) is a study of cytomegalovirus exposure and HLA in healthy donors. Overall study context: There were over 350 genotyped donors. Of these, about 86% fell in the genetic ancestry cluster associated with self-reported Caucasian donors. Notes on the study in general: Common viral pathogens seemed to be connected with several of the most significant clusters, according to a later analysis. Later genetic work tied a missense DCLRE1C variant to beta-chain V and J trimming. Among CMV-associated TCR beta chains, most appeared HLA-restricted in a later analysis.

PCR involved 60 Vbeta and 13 Jbeta primers. Libraries were prepared by immunoSEQ multiplex PCR; TCRdb keeps only in-frame clonotypes and omits some of them. The sample yields about 120,000 clones, approximately 77% seen once. Concerning this clone itself: Its cognate antigen is unknown.

The V gene end was trimmed by 8 bases and the J gene end by 0 bases; junction bases not matched to a gene: 9. Per germline, CDR1 SNHLY and CDR2 FYNNEI. The CDR3 runs to 15 residues. Material for sequencing was PBMCs. This rearrangement joins TRBV2 to TRBJ1-2, with 7 positions matching TRBD1. The sequence derives from a man in his forties or fifties in good health and CMV-seropositive. CDR3 nucleotide sequence: TGTGCCAGCGCGCTCGAGGGGGCCTCTAACTATGGCTACACCTTC. Its protein product is CASALEGASNYGYTF.